This T cell receptor beta chain was captured in a study of breast tumors, draining lymph nodes, adjacent tissues. On this clonotype: What it recognizes is unknown.

Study-wide points: Tumors had less TCR diversity than lymph nodes, more than nontumor tissue. That most tumor T cells come from lymph nodes remained unproven.

From the multiplex PCR reads, TCRdb called clonotypes with MiXCR, one entry per CDR3 protein. The sample shows approximately 10,000 distinct CDR3 sequences, approximately 50% of them seen only once. Sequencing was done on a sample of breast tumor tissue. The clonotype originates from a female donor with breast cancer. Some clones in this sample may be carry-over from other donors' samples.

CDR3 sequence reads: CASSRTSGELFF. CDR3 DNA: TGTGCCAGCAGCCGGACTAGCGGGGAGCTGTTTTTT. V is TRBV6-6 and J is TRBJ2-2; TRBD2 aligns across 7 bases. Germline V lookup: CDR1 MNHNY, CDR2 SVGAGI (reference sequence). V was clipped by 6 bases and J by 7 bases; unmatched bases: 2. The CDR3 spans 12 residues.